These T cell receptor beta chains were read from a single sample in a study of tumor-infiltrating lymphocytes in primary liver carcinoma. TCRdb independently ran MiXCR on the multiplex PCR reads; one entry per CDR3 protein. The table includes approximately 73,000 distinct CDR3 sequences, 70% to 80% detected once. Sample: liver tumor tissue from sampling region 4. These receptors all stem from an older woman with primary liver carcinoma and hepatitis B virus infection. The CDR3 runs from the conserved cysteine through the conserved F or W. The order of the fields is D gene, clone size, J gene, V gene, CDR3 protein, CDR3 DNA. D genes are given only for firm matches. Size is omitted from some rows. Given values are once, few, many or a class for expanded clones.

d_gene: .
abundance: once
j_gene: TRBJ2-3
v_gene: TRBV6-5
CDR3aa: CASSSSPRDGTHYF
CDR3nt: TGTGCTAGCAGTTCTAGCCCTCGTGACGGTACGCACTATTTT

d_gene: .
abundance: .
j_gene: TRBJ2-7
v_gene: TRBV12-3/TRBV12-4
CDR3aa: CASSLVRQVSYEQYF
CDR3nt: TGTGCCAGCAGTTTAGTTAGACAGGTCAGCTACGAGCAGTACTTC

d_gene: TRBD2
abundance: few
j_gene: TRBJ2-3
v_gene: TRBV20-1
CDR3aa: CSAGSSGLAADTQYF
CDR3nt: TGCAGTGCCGGGAGCTCGGGACTAGCGGCAGATACGCAGTATTTT

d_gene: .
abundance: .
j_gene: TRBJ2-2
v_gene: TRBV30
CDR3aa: CAWSVKGIPGRPPKAYTGELFF
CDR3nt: TGTGCCTGGAGTGTAAAAGGGATCCCGGGACGTCCCCCTAAGGCGTACACCGGGGAGCTGTTTTTT

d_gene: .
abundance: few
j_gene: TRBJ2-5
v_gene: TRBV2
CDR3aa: CASSGGQGRQETQYF
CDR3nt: TGTGCCAGCAGTGGGGGGCAGGGTCGTCAAGAGACCCAGTACTTC

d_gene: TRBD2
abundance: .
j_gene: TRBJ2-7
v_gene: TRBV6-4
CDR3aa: CVSSEREGAAEQYF
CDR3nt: TGTGTCAGCAGTGAGAGGGAGGGAGCTGCGGAGCAGTACTTC

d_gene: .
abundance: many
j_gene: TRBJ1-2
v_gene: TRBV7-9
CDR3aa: CASSASGGLGYGYTF
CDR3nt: TGTGCCAGCAGCGCCAGTGGGGGGCTTGGCTATGGCTACACCTTC

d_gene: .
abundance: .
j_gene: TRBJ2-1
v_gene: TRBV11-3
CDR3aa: CASSQISGVYNEQFF
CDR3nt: TGTGCCAGCAGCCAGATTAGCGGAGTCTACAATGAGCAATTCTTC

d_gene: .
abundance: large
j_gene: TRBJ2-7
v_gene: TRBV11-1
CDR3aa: CASSWGGTRTYEQYF
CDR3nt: TGTGCCAGCAGCTGGGGCGGGACGAGGACCTACGAGCAGTACTTC

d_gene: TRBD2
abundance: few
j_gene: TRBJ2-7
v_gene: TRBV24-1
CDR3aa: CATSDSGTSGMIYEQYF
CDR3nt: TGTGCCACCAGTGACTCGGGGACTAGCGGGATGATCTACGAGCAGTACTTC

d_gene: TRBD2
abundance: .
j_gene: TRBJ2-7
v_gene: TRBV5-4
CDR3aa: CASSSGLAGSSIDEQYF
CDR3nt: TGCGCCAGCAGCTCGGGACTAGCGGGATCCAGCATCGACGAGCAGTACTTC

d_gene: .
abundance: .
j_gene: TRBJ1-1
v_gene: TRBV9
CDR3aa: CASSGGGRTEAFF
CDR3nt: TGTGCCAGCAGCGGGGGGGGGCGCACTGAAGCTTTCTTT

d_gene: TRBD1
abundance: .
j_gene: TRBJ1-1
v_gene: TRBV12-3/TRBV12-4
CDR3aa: CASRDGTDTIPNTEACF
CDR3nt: TGTGCCAGCAGGGATGGGACAGATACCATTCCGAACACTGAAGCCTGCTTT

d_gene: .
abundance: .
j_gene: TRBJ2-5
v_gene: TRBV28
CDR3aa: CVSYNEKTQYF
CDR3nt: TGTGTCAGCTACAATGAGAAGACCCAGTACTTC

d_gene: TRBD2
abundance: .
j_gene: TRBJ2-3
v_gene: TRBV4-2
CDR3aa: CVSSPSIAGDGIDTQYF
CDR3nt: TGTGTCAGCAGCCCAAGCATAGCGGGAGACGGCATAGATACGCAGTATTTT

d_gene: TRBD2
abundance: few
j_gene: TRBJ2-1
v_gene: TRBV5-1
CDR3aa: CASIHGGSSYNEQFF
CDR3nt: TGCGCCAGCATCCATGGCGGGAGCTCCTACAATGAGCAGTTCTTC

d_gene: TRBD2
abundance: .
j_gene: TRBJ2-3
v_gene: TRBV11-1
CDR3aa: CASGLRQRAGESHF
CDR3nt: TGTGCCAGTGGCTTAAGGCAGCGTGCGGGAGAGTCTCACTTT

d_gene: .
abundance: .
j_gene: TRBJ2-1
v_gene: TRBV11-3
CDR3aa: CAISGGVTYNEQFF
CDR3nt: TGTGCCATCTCGGGTGGAGTCACCTACAATGAGCAGTTCTTC

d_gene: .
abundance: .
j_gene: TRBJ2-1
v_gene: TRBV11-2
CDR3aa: CASSHELGKKEQFF
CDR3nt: TGTGCCAGCAGTCATGAATTGGGGAAGAAAGAGCAGTTCTTC

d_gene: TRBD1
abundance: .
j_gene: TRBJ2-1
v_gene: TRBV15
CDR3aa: CATGKTRNMRTGVNNEQFF
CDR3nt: TGTGCCACGGGAAAAACGCGAAACATGAGGACAGGGGTAAACAATGAGCAGTTCTTC

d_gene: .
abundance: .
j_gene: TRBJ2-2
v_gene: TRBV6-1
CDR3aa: CASTRLLSGSTGGLFF
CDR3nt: TGTGCCAGCACCCGCCTCTTATCAGGGTCTACCGGGGGGCTGTTTTTT

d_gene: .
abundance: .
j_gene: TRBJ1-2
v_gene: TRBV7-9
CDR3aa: CASSLSATWEDGYTF
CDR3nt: TGTGCCAGCAGCCTATCCGCGACATGGGAGGATGGCTACACCTTC

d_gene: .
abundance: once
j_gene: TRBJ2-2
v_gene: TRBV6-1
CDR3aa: CASELVSPWELFF
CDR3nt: TGTGCCAGCGAACTAGTAAGTCCCTGGGAGCTGTTTTTT

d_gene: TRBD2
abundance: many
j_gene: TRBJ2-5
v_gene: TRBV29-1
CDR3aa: CSAGSGGRGIETQYF
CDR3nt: TGCAGCGCGGGTAGCGGGGGAAGGGGTATAGAGACCCAGTACTTC

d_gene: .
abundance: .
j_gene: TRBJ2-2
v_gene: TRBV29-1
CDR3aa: CGVEGTCRTGELLF
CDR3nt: TGCGGCGTTGAAGGGACTTGCCGGACCGGGGAGCTGTTGTTT

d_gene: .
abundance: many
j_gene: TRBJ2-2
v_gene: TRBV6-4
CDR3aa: CASSPGGGGTGELFF
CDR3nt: TGTGCCAGCAGCCCCGGTGGGGGAGGCACCGGGGAGCTGTTTTTT

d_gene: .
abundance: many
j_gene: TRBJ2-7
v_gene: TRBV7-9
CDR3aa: CASSLSQPHEQYF
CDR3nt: TGTGCCAGCAGCTTAAGCCAACCCCACGAGCAGTACTTC

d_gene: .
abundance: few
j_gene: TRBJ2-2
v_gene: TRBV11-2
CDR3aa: CVSRVNTGELFF
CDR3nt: TGTGTCAGCAGGGTAAACACCGGGGAGTTGTTTTTT

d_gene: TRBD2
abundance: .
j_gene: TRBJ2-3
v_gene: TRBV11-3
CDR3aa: CTSSRYSGGVAGTQYF
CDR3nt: TGCACCAGCAGTCGGTATAGCGGGGGAGTCGCAGGTACGCAGTATTTT

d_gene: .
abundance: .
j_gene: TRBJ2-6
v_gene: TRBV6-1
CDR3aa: CASTEEAGPGANALTF
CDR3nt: TGTGCCAGCACTGAAGAAGCAGGGCCAGGGGCCAACGCCCTGACTTTC

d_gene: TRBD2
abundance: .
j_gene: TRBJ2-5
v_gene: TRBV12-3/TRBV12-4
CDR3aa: CASSHRTSGRETQYF
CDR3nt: TGTGCCAGCAGCCACCGGACTAGCGGAAGAGAGACCCAGTACTTC

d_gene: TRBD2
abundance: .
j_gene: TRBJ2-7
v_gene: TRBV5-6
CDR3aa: CVSSPTSGYYEHYF
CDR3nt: TGTGTCAGCAGCCCGACTAGCGGATACTACGAGCATTACTTC

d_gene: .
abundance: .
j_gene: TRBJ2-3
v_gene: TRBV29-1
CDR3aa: CSVGQIPDGGLPDTQYF
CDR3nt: TGCAGCGTTGGGCAAATCCCGGACGGAGGCCTTCCAGATACGCAGTATTTT

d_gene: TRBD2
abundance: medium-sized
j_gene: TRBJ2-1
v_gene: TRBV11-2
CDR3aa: CASSWASGFNNEQFF
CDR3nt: TGTGCCAGCAGCTGGGCTAGCGGGTTTAACAATGAGCAGTTCTTC

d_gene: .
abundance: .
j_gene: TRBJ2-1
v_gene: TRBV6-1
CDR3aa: CASRREAGDYNEQFF
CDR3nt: TGTGCCAGCAGACGAGAGGCGGGTGACTACAATGAGCAGTTCTTT

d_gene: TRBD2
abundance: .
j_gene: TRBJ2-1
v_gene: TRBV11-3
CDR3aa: CASSLPAGDYNKLFF
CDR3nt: TGTGCCAGCAGCTTACCAGCGGGGGATTACAATAAGCTGTTCTTC

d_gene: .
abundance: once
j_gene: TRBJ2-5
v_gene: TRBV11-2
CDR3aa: CVSRRDREETQYF
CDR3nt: TGTGTCAGTAGGCGTGACAGAGAAGAGACCCAGTACTTC

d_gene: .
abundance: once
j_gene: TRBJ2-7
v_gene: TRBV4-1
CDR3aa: CASSGNGRYEQYF
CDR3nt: TGCGCCAGCAGTGGGAACGGCCGTTACGAGCAGTACTTC

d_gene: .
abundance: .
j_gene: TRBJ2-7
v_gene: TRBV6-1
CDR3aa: CASSDPGSSPYEEYF
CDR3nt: TGTGCCAGCAGTGACCCAGGTAGTAGCCCCTACGAGGAGTACTTC

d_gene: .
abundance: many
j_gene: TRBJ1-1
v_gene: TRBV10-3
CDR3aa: CAIRGPENTEAFF
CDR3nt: TGTGCCATCAGAGGACCCGAGAACACTGAAGCTTTCTTT

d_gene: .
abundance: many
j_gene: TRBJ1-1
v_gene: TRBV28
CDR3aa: CASSGHREGNTEAFF
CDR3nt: TGTGCCAGCAGCGGACATCGGGAGGGGAACACTGAAGCTTTCTTT

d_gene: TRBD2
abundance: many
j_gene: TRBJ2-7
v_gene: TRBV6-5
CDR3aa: CASSRLAGEQYF
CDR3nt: TGTGCCAGCAGTAGACTAGCGGGAGAGCAGTACTTC

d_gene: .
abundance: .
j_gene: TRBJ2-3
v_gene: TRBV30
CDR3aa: CTWSLGLSIDTQYF
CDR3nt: TGTACCTGGAGTCTCGGACTGAGTATAGATACGCAGTATTTT

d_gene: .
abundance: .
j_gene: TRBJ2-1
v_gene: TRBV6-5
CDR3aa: CTSSYSSGAPYKQFF
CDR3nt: TGTACCAGCAGTTACTCCTCCGGGGCCCCCTACAAGCAGTTCTTC

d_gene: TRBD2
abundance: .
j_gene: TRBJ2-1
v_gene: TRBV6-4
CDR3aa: CASCRDSGRASDEQFF
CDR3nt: TGTGCCAGCTGTCGTGATAGCGGGAGGGCCTCAGATGAGCAGTTCTTC

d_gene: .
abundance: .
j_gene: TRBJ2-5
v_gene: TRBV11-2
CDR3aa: CGSSLESEGTQYF
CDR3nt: TGTGGTAGCAGCTTAGAATCCGAGGGGACCCAGTACTTC

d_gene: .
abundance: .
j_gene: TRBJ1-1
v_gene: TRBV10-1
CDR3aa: CANSAGPLSEAFF
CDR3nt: TGCGCCAACAGTGCTGGACCGCTTAGTGAAGCTTTCTTT

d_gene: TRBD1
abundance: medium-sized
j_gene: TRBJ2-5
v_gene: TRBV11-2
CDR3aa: CASSLEGQAGGQYF
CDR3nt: TGTGCCAGCAGCTTAGAGGGACAGGCCGGCGGCCAGTACTTC

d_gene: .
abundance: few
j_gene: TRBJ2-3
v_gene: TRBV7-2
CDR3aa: CASSSPSGVPLGTDTQYF
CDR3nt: TGTGCCAGCAGCTCCCCCTCGGGGGTACCGCTGGGCACAGATACGCAGTATTTT

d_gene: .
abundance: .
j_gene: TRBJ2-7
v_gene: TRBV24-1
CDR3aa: CVTSDGGSPEGRVEQYF
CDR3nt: TGTGTCACCAGTGATGGAGGATCGCCGGAGGGCCGGGTCGAGCAGTACTTC